The T cell receptor beta chain described here comes from a study of blood T cell repertoires in COVID-19. The repertoire was sequenced with immunoSEQ multiplex PCR; TCRdb's copy has only in-frame clones and lacks some. The sample contains about 400,000 clones, approximately 86% of which appear only once. The CDR3 has 16 amino acids. The V gene lost 3 bases and the J gene lost 1 base, with 10 bases spanning the gap. Germline CDR1 is LGHNT and CDR2 is FRNRAP. The source material was peripheral blood. The rearrangement uses TRBV12-5 and TRBJ2-6; D not resolved. The receptor's source is a woman aged 55-69 years with COVID-19, enrolled during active disease. CDR3 in amino acids: CASGFSQVSGANVLTF. CDR3 in DNA: TGTGCTAGTGGTTTCTCGCAGGTTTCTGGGGCCAACGTCCTGACTTTC.